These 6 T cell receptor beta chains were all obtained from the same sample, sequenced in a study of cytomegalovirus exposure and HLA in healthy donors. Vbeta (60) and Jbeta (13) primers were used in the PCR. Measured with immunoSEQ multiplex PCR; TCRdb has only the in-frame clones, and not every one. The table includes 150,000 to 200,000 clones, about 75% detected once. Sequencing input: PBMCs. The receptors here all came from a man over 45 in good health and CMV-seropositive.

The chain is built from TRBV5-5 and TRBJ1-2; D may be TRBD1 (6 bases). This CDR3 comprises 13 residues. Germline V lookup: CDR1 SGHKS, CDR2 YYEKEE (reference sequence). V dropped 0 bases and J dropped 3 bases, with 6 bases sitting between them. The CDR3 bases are TGTGCCAGCAGCTTGGGGACAGACTATGGCTACACCTTC. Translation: CASSLGTDYGYTF.

CDR3 sequence reads: CASSYSFREGGYTF. In nucleotides, the CDR3 is TGTGCCAGCAGTTACTCGTTCAGGGAAGGTGGCTACACCTTC. V and J are TRBV6-5 and TRBJ1-2, with TRBD1 as a possible D gene (5 bases). This CDR3 has 14 amino acids. CDR1 MNHEY and CDR2 SVGAGI come from the germline V gene. V lost 0 bases, J lost 7 bases, and 12 bases lay in between.

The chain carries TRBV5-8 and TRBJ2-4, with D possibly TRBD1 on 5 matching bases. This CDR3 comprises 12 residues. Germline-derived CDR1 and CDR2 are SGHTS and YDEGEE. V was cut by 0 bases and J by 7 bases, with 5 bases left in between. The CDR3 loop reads CASSLEGNIQYF. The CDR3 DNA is TGTGCCAGCAGCTTGGAGGGGAACATTCAGTACTTC.

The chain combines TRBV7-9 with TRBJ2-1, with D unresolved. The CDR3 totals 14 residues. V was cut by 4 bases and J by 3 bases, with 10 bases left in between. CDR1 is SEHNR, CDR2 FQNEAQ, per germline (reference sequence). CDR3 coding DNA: TGTGCCAGCAGCTATGGCGGCCTCTACAATGAGCAGTTCTTC. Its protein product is CASSYGGLYNEQFF.

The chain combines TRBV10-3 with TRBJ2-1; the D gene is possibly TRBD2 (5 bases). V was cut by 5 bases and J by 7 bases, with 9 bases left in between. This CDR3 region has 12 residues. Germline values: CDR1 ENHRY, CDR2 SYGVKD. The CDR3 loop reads CAISWRNNEQFF. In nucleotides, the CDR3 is TGTGCCATCAGTTGGAGGAATAATGAGCAGTTCTTC.

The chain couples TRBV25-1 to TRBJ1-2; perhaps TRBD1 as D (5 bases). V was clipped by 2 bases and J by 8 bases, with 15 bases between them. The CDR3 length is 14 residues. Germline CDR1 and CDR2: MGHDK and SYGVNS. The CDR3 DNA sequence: TGTGCCAGCAGTGAAAGGAGTCAGGGAAGCGGCTACACCTTC. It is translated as CASSERSQGSGYTF.